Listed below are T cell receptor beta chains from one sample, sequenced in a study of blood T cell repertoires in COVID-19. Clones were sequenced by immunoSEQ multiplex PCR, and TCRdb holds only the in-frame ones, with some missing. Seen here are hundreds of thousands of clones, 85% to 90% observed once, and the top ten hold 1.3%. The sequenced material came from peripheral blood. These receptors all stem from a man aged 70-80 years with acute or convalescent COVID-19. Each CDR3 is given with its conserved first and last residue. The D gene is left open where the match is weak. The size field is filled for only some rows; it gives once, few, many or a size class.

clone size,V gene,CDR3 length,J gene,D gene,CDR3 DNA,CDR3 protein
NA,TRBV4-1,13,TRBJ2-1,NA,TGCGCCAGCAGCCCCCAGGGGTACAATGAGCAGTTCTTC,CASSPQGYNEQFF
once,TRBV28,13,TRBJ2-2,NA,TGTGCCAGCAGTTTCGGCAGGGACGGGGAGCTGTTTTTT,CASSFGRDGELFF
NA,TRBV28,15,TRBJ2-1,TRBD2,TGTGCCAGCAGTTTAGGCGGGAGGCCAAGGAATGAGCAGTTCTTC,CASSLGGRPRNEQFF
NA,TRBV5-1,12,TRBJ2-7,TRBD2,TGCGCCAGCAGCTTGGGGGAGGGAGAGCAGTACTTC,CASSLGEGEQYF
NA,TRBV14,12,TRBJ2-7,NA,TGTGCCAGCAGCCAAGGAGGGCGGGAGCAGTACTTC,CASSQGGREQYF
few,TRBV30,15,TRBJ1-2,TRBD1,TGTGCCTGGAGAGATAACAGGGGGGACTTCTATGGCTACACCTTC,CAWRDNRGDFYGYTF
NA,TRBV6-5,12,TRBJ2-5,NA,TGTGCCAGCCGGGAGATGGGGGAGACCCAGTACTTC,CASREMGETQYF
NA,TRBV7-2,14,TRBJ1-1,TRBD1,TGTGCCAGCACCGTCGGGACAGAATACACTGAAGCTTTCTTT,CASTVGTEYTEAFF
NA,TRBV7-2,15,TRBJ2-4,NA,TGTGCCAGCGAATCAACGGAGGGGCGCGGAAACATTCAGTACTTC,CASESTEGRGNIQYF
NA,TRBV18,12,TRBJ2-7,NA,TGTGCCAGCTCACCACGGGAGTACGAGCAGTACTTC,CASSPREYEQYF
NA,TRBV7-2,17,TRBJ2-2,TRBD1,TGTGCCAGCAGCTTAGGTGAAGGGGGCCCGGTACCCGGGGAGCTGTTTTTT,CASSLGEGGPVPGELFF
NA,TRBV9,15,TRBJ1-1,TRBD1,TGTGCCAGCAGTGATCGACAGGGGGTAACGACTGAAGCTTTCTTT,CASSDRQGVTTEAFF
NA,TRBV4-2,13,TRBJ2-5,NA,TGTGCCAGCAGCCCCCAGAGGCTGGAGACCCAGTACTTC,CASSPQRLETQYF
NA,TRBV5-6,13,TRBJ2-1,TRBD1,TGTGCCAGCAGCTTCGGGACAGGGTTTGAGCAGTTCTTC,CASSFGTGFEQFF
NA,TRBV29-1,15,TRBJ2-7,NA,TGCAGCGTTGGAACGTGGAGGGCGAGCTCCTACGAGCAGTACTTC,CSVGTWRASSYEQYF
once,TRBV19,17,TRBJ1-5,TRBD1,TGTGCCAGTAGCCCCGGGGGGGGACAGGGGGTAAGTCAGCCCCAGCATTTT,CASSPGGGQGVSQPQHF
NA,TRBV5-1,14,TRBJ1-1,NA,TGCGCCAGCAGCTTGGCATCTACGAACACTGAAGCTTTCTTT,CASSLASTNTEAFF
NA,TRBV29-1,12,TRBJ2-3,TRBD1,TGCAGCGTACGACAGGGGACAGATACGCAGTATTTT,CSVRQGTDTQYF
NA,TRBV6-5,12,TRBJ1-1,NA,TGTGCCAGCAGCCGTCGGAACACTGAAGCTTTCTTT,CASSRRNTEAFF
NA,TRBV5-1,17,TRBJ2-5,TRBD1,TGCGCCAGCAGCTTGGGGGGACAGGGCCGTCTCCAAGAGACCCAGTACTTC,CASSLGGQGRLQETQYF
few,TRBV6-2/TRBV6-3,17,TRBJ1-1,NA,TGTGCCAGCTATTACTCCCCCCGACAGATGGATAACACTGAAGCTTTCTTT,CASYYSPRQMDNTEAFF
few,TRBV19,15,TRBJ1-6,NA,TGTGCCAGTAGTATAGTCGACAGCAGAAATTCACCCCTCCACTTT,CASSIVDSRNSPLHF
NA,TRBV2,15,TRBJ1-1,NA,TGTGCCAGCAGTAATACCGGGGGTATGAACACTGAAGCTTTCTTT,CASSNTGGMNTEAFF
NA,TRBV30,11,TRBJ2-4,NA,TGTGCCTCGGCGGCAGAAAACATTCAGTACTTC,CASAAENIQYF
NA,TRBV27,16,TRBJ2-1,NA,TGTGCCAGCAGTTTATCGGAACAGACCTCCTACAATGAGCAGTTCTTC,CASSLSEQTSYNEQFF
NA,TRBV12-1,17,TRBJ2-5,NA,TGTGCCAGCAGCTTTGTCGTAGCGGGAGGGCCTCAAGAGACCCAGTACTTC,CASSFVVAGGPQETQYF
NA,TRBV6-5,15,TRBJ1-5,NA,TGTGCCAGCAGTCCCGGGGGGGTTGGCAATCAGCCCCAGCATTTT,CASSPGGVGNQPQHF
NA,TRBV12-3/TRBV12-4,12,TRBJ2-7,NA,TGTGCCAGCAGTTTAAGTGTGGGAGTAAAGTACTTC,CASSLSVGVKYF
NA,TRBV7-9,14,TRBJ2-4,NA,TGTGCCAGCAGCTTTGGGGACAACAAAAACATTCAGTACTTC,CASSFGDNKNIQYF
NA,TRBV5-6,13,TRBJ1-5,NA,TGTGCCAGCAGCTCTGGGGGGAATCAGCCCCAGCATTTT,CASSSGGNQPQHF
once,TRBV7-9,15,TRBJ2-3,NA,TGTGCCAGCAGCTACCCCCCTAGCGGCACAGATACGCAGTATTTT,CASSYPPSGTDTQYF
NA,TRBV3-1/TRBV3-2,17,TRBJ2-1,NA,TGTGCCAGCAGCCAAGATCGGGCAGGGGTGGCCTACAATGAGCAGTTCTTC,CASSQDRAGVAYNEQFF
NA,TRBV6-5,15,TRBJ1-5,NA,TGTGCCAGCAGTTACTCGAGGCGGGTAAATCAGCCCCAGCATTTT,CASSYSRRVNQPQHF
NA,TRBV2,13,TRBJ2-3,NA,TGTGCCAGCGAGAACCAGGGCACAGATACGCAGTATTTT,CASENQGTDTQYF
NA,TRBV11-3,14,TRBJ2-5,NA,TGTGCCAGCAGCTTAGATGGGCCCCGGGGGACCCAGTACTTC,CASSLDGPRGTQYF
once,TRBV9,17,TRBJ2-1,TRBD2,TGTGCCAGCAGCGTAGGAATCGGCGGGGGGGCCATCGATGAGCAGTTCTTC,CASSVGIGGGAIDEQFF
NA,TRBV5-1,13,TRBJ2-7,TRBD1,TGCGCCAGCTGCCGGGGACAGGGTGGCGAGCAGTACTTC,CASCRGQGGEQYF
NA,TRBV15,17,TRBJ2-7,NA,TGTGCCACCAGCAGCTTAAACACCGGGACTGAGATCTACGAGCAGTACTTC,CATSSLNTGTEIYEQYF
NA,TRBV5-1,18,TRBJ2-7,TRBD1,TGCGCCAGCAGCTTAGGAGTCATGGGACAGGGTTATGGCTACGAGCAGTACTTC,CASSLGVMGQGYGYEQYF
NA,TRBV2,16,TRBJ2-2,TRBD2,TGTGCCAGCAGTAACCTGCGGCGGGAGTACACCGGGGAGCTGTTTTTT,CASSNLRREYTGELFF
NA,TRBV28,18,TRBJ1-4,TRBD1,TGTGCCAGCAGTTTATTTGGGACAGGGGGGTTGACTAATGAAAAACTGTTTTTT,CASSLFGTGGLTNEKLFF
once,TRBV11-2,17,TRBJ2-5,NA,TGTGCCAGCAGCTATCAGGGGCCGCAGGTTGGTTCAGAGACCCAGTACTTC,CASSYQGPQVGSETQYF
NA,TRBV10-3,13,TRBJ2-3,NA,TGTGCCATCAGTACAGGGTCAACAGATACGCAGTATTTT,CAISTGSTDTQYF
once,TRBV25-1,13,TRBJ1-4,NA,TGTGCCAGCAAGGGCAGGGATAATGAAAAACTGTTTTTT,CASKGRDNEKLFF
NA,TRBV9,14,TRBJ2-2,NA,TGTGCCAGCAGCCAACAGGGGAACACCGGGGAGCTGTTTTTT,CASSQQGNTGELFF
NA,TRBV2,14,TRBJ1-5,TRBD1,TGTGCCAGCAGTGGGGACAGCCGCAATCAGCCCCAGCATTTT,CASSGDSRNQPQHF
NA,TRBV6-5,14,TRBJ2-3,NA,TGTGCCAGCAGTTACTCCCACCAAGCGGATACGCAGTATTTT,CASSYSHQADTQYF
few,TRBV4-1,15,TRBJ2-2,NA,TGCGCCAGCAGCCAAGATCGCGGGGTACCCGGGGAGCTGTTTTTT,CASSQDRGVPGELFF
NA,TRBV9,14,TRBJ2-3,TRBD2,TGTGCCAGCAGCGCCAACCCGACTAGCCCCAGGCGGTATTTT,CASSANPTSPRRYF
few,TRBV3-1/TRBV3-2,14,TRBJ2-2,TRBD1,TGTGCCAGCAGCCAAGGGACAGGGTCCGGGGAGCTGTTTTTT,CASSQGTGSGELFF
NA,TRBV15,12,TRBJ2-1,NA,TGTGCCACCAGCAGAGAGCGGGGCGAGCAGTTCTTC,CATSRERGEQFF
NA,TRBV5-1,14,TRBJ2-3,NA,TGCGCCAGCAGCTTGGGGGAGAACACAGATACGCAGTATTTT,CASSLGENTDTQYF
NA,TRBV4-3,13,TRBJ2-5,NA,TGCGCCAGCAGCTACGGGAGCGGTGAGACCCAGTACTTC,CASSYGSGETQYF
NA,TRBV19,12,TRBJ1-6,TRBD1,TGTGCCAGTAGAAAGGGGGCCTGGGCCCTCCACTTT,CASRKGAWALHF
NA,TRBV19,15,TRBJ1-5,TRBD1,TGTGCCAGTAGTAGGGACAGGGGTAGCAATCAGCCCCAGCATTTT,CASSRDRGSNQPQHF
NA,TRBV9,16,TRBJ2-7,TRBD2,TGTGCCAGCAGCGTAGGGGCTAGCGGGAGGTCCTACGAGCAGTACTTC,CASSVGASGRSYEQYF
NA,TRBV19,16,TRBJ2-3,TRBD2,TGTGCCAGTAGTATACGTCCGGGAGGGCCAACAGATACGCAGTATTTT,CASSIRPGGPTDTQYF
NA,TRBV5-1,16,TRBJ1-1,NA,TGCGCCAGCAGCTTCGACAGCCCTAACATGAACACTGAAGCTTTCTTT,CASSFDSPNMNTEAFF
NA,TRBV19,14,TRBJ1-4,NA,TGTGCCAGTAACCGAGGGTATTCTAATGAAAAACTGTTTTTT,CASNRGYSNEKLFF
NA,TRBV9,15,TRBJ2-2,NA,TGTGCCAGCAGCGTGGGGGCTCCGAACACCGGGGAGCTGTTTTTT,CASSVGAPNTGELFF